The entry below gives a single T cell receptor (beta chain) sequence along with its context. Original analysis: It was from reference gene primer amplification that nucleated cell counts were estimated. The table came from immunoSEQ multiplex PCR; TCRdb's copy has only in-frame clones and leaves some out. D and trimming were read from the DNA, whereas the V and J calls and clone size are those reported in that table. The sample includes over 250,000 clones, more than 85% seen only once; the top ten take 2% to 2.5%. Germline CDR1 ENHRY, CDR2 SYGVKD. The CDR3 sequence is 14 residues long. V lost 11 bases to trimming and J lost 7 bases; unmatched junction nucleotides: 13. The sample is drawn from a study of blood T cell repertoires in COVID-19. Study overall: The study drew acute and convalescent COVID-19 samples from the United States, Italy and Spain. In each case, the material was cDNA or gDNA derived from T cells, B-cell-depleted T cells, or PBMCs.

The source of this sequence is a woman in her thirties with COVID-19, enrolled during active disease. Specimen: peripheral blood. The V and J genes are TRBV10-3 and TRBJ2-3; TRBD2 matches at 9 bases. CDR3 protein: CAVALAGEGHTQYF. The CDR3 coding sequence is TGTGCCGTTGCCTTAGCGGGAGAGGGGCATACGCAGTATTTT.